The sequence of this T cell receptor beta chain was determined in a study of cytomegalovirus exposure and HLA in healthy donors. Study results and limitations: After further analysis at a later stage, roughly 16,000 TCR beta sequences were associated with HLA alleles at 0.05 false discovery rate.

A multiplex PCR was run with 60 Vbeta primers and 13 Jbeta primers. Original handling: An analysis performed later counted 81 million or so unique TCR beta chains (roughly 11 million of them shared). The protocol was immunoSEQ multiplex PCR, while the TCRdb copy is restricted to in-frame clones and leaves out a portion. V, J and clone size are those of that table, while D and trimming were read from the DNA. Here the sample spans about 140,000 clones, 73% being singletons. To note about this clone: No antigen is known for it. The junction differs from germline at one of its ends, possibly a read error.

Germline CDR1 and CDR2: MDHEN and SYDVKM. The CDR3 covers 15 residues. Specimen: PBMCs. The chain uses TRBV28 and TRBJ2-3, with D possibly matching TRBD2 (5 bases). The source is a woman aged 35 to 49 in good health and CMV-seronegative. CDR3 in amino acids: CASRLSRAEVDTQYF. CDR3 nucleotide sequence: TGTGCCAGCAGGTTATCGAGGGCTGAGGTAGATACGCAGTATTTT.